This T cell receptor beta chain was sequenced for a study of blood T cell repertoires in COVID-19. Study at large: Nucleic acid was either cDNA or gDNA, and it came from T cells, B-cell-depleted T cells, or PBMCs.

Per the original methods: Reference gene primer amplification gave nucleated cell count estimates. TCRdb's copy holds only in-frame clones and misses some; the assay was immunoSEQ multiplex PCR. The V and J calls and clone size were taken over from that table, and D and trimming were inferred from the DNA. Here the sample spans a few hundred thousand clones, 65% to 90% being singletons. Sequencing used PBMCs or T cells enriched from blood (not recorded which). The source is a woman aged 35 to 49 with acute COVID-19.

For the CDR3, the DNA is TGTGCCAGCGGAAACAGGGGAAATCAGCCCCAGCATTTT. This codes for CASGNRGNQPQHF. This sequence joins TRBV28 and TRBJ1-5; TRBD1 matches 7 bases. Germline V gene lookup returns CDR1 MDHEN and CDR2 SYDVKM. V gave up 8 bases and J gave up 4 bases; unmatched junction bases: 5. The CDR3 runs 13 residues.